This T cell receptor beta chain was sequenced for a study of cytomegalovirus exposure and HLA in healthy donors. This clone was seen once. Trimming removed 4 bases from V and 2 bases from J, with 13 bases in between. This CDR3 has 16 residues. Germline CDR1 reads SGDLS; CDR2 reads YYNGEE. The PCR had 60 Vbeta and 13 Jbeta primers. Some clones are missing from TCRdb's copy, which holds only in-frame ones; the method was immunoSEQ multiplex PCR. Among 210,000 or so clones listed, approximately 83% were seen once. This TCR was recovered from a woman between 45 and 65 years old in good health and CMV-seropositive. Sequencing was done on a sample of PBMCs. This sequence joins TRBV9 and TRBJ2-6, with D possibly matching TRBD1 (5 bases). CDR3 amino acids: CASSFRVSTGANVLTF. The CDR3 nucleotides read TGTGCCAGCAGCTTCAGGGTTTCTACTGGGGCCAACGTCCTGACTTTC.